The source of this T cell receptor beta chain is a study of blood T cells in healthy people across ages. Together with a sample-barcoded 5' primer, a J-beta primer mix was included in a second PCR lasting about 7 to 12 cycles. TCRdb independently ran MiXCR on the 5' RACE reads; one entry per CDR3 protein. This sample has about a million distinct CDR3 sequences, with roughly 47% found just once. With respect to this clonotype: No antigen is known for it.

Study observations and caveats: The authors considered diversity estimates from one million T cells to be underestimates. Researchers said unsorted PBMCs prevented a conclusive naive versus antigen-experienced comparison.

The CDR3 runs to 16 residues. Per germline, CDR1 SGHTA and CDR2 FQGNSA. This receptor was identified in an older woman in good health. The chain has TRBV7-2 and TRBJ2-4; TRBD2 matches 8 bases. The J call is in doubt because the DNA end fits TRBJ2-5 better. The sequenced sample was blood. The CDR3 region is CASSLGILAVQETQYF. The CDR3 DNA reads as TGTGCCAGCAGCTTAGGTATACTAGCGGTACAAGAGACCCAGTACTTC.